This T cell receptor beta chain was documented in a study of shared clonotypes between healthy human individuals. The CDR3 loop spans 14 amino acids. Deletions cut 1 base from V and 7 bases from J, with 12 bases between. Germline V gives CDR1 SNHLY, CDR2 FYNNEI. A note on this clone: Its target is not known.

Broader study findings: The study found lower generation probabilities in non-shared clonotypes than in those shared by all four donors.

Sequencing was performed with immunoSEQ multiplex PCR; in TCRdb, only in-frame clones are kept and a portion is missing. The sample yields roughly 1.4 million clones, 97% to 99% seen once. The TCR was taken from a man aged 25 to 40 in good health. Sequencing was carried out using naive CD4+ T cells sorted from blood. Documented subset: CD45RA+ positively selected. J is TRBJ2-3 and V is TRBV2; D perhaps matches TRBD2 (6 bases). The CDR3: CASSEVVAANTQYF. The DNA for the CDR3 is TGTGCCAGCAGTGAAGTAGTAGCGGCTAATACGCAGTATTTT.